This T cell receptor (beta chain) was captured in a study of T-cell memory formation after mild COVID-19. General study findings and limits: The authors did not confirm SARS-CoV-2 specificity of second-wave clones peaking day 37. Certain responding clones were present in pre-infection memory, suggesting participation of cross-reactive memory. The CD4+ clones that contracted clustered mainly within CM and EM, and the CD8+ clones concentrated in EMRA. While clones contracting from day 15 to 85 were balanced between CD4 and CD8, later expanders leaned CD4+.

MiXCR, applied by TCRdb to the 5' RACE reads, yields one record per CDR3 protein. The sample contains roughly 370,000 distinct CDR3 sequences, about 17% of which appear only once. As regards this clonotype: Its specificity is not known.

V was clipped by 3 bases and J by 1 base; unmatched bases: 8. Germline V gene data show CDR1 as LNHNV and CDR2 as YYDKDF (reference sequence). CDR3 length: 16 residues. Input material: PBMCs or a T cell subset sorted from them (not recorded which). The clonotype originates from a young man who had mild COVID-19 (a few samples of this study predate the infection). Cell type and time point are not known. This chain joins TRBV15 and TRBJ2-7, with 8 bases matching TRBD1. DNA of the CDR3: TGTGCCACCAGCAGGCACAGGGGGTTCGGGTCCTACGAGCAGTACTTC. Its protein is CATSRHRGFGSYEQYF.